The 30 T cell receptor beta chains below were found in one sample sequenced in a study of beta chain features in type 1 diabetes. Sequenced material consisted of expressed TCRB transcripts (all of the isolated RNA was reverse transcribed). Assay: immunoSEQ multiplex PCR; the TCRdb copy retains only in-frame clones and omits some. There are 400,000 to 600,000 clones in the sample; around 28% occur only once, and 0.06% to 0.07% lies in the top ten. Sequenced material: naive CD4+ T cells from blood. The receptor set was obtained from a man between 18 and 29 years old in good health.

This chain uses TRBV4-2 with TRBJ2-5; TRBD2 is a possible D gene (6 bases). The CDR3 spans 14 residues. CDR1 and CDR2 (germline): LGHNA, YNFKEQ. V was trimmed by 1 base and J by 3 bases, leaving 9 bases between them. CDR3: CASSQGGNKETQYF. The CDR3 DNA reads TGTGCCAGCAGCCAAGGCGGGAACAAAGAGACCCAGTACTTC.

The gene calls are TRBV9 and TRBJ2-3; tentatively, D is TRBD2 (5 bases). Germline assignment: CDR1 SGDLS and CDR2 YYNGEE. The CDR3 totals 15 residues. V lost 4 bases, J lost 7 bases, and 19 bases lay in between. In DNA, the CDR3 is TGTGCCAGCAGCCTCGGAGGAAGGAGTATGAATACGCAGTATTTT. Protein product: CASSLGGRSMNTQYF.

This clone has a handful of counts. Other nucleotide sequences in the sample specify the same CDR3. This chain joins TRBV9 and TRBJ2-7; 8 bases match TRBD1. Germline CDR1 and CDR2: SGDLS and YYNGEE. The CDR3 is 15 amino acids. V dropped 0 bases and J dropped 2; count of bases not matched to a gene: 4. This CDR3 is CASSVAGTGTYEQYF. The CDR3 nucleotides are TGTGCCAGCAGCGTAGCTGGGACAGGCACCTACGAGCAGTACTTC.

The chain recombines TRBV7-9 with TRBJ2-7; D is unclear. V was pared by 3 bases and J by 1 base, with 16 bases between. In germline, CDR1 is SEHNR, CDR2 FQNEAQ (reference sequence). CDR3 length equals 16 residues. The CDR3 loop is CASSFPRWGRSYEQYF. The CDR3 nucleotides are TGTGCCAGCAGCTTCCCAAGGTGGGGTCGGTCCTACGAGCAGTACTTC.

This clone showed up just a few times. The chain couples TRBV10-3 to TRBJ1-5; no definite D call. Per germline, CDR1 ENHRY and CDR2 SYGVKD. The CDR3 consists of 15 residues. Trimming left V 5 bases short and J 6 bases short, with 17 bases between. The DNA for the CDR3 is TGTGCCATCAGTAACGTGGGAGGGTACGGTCAGCCCCAGCATTTT. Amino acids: CAISNVGGYGQPQHF.

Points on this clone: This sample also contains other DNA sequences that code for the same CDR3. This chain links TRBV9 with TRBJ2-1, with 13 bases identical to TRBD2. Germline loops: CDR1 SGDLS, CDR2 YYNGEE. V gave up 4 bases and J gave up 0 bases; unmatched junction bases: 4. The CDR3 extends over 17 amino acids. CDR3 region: CASSPRTSGSSYNEQFF. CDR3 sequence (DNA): TGTGCCAGCAGCCCCAGGACTAGCGGGAGCTCCTACAATGAGCAGTTCTTC.

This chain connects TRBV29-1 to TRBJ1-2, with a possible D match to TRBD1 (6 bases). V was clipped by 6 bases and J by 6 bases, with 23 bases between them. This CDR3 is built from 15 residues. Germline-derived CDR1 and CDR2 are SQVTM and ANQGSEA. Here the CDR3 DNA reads TGCAGCGTGGTTCGCAGGGATACAGGGTCGGATGGCTACACCTTC. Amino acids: CSVVRRDTGSDGYTF.

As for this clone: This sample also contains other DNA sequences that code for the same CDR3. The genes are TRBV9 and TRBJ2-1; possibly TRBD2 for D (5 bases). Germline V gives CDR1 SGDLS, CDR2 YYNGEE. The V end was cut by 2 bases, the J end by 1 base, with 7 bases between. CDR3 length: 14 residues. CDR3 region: CASSVEGSYNEQFF. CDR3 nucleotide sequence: TGTGCCAGCAGCGTCGAGGGTTCCTACAATGAGCAGTTCTTC.

CDR3 bases: TGCAGCGTTGGAGAACAGGGGAGCCAGCCCCAGCATTTT. Its protein is CSVGEQGSQPQHF. The rearrangement joins TRBV29-1 to TRBJ1-5, with TRBD1 matching over 7 bases. The J segment lost 7 bases and the V segment lost 4 bases, leaving 7 bases of the junction unmatched. CDR1 and CDR2 from the germline V gene are SQVTM and ANQGSEA. This CDR3 contains 13 residues.

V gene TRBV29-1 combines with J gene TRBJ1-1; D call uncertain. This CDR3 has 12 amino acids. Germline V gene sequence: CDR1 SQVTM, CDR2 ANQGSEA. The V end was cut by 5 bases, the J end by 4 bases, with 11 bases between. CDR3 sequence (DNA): TGCAGCGTTTCGGATGCGGGCACTGAAGCTTTCTTT. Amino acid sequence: CSVSDAGTEAFF.

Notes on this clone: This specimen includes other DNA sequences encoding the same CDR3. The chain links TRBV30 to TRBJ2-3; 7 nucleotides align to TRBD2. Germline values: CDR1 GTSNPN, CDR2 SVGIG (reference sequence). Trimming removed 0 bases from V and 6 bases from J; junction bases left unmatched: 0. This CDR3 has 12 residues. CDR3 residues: CAWSVSGDTQYF. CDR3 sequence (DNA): TGTGCCTGGAGTGTTAGCGGGGATACGCAGTATTTT.

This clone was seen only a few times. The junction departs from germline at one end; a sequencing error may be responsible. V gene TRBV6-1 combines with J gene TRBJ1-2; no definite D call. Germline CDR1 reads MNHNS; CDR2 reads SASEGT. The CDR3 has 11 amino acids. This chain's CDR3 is CASSESGRVQF. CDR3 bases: TGTGCCAGCAGTGAATCGGGCAGAGTCCAATTC.

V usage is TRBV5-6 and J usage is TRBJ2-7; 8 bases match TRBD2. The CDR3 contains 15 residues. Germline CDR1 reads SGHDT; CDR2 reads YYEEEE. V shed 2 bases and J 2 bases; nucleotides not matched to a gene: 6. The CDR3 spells CASSFVTSGTYEQYF. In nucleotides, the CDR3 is TGTGCCAGCAGCTTTGTTACTAGCGGTACCTACGAGCAGTACTTC.

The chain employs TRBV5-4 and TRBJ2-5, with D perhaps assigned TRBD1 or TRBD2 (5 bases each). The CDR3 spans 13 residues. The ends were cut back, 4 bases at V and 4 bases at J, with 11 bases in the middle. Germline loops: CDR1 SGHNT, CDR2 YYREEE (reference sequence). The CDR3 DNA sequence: TGTGCCAGCAGCCCTGGGGGTCCAGAGACCCAGTACTTC. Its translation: CASSPGGPETQYF. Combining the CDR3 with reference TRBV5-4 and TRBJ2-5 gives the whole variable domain ETGVTQSPTHLIKTRGQQVTLRCSSQSGHNTVSWYQQALGQGPQFIFQYYREEENGRGNFPPRFSGLQFPNYSSELNVNALELDDSALYLCASSPGGPETQYFGPGTRLLVL.

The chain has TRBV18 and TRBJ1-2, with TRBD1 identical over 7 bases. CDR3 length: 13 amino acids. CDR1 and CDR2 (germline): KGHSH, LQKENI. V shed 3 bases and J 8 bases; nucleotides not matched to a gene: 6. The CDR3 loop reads CASSPSGGEGYTF. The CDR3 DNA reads TGTGCCAGCTCACCCTCAGGGGGAGAAGGCTACACCTTC.

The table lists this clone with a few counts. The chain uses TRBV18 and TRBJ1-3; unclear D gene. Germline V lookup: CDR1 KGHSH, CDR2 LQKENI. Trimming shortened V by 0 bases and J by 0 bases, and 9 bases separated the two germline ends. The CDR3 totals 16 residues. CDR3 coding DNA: TGTGCCAGCTCACCACCGGACTCCCGCTCTGGAAACACCATATATTTT. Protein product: CASSPPDSRSGNTIYF.

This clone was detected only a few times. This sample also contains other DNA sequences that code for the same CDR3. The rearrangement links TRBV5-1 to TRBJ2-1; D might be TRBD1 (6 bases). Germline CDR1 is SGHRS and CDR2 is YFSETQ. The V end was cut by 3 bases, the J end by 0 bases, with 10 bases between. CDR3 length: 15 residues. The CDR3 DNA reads TGCGCCAGCAGCTGGACAGACAGCTCCTACAATGAGCAGTTCTTC. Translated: CASSWTDSSYNEQFF.

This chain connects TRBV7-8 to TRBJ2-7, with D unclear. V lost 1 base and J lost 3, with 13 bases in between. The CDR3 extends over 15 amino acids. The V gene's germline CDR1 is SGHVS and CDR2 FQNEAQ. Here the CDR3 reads CASSLGWRHNYEQYF. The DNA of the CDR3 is TGTGCCAGCAGCTTAGGATGGCGGCACAACTACGAGCAGTACTTC.

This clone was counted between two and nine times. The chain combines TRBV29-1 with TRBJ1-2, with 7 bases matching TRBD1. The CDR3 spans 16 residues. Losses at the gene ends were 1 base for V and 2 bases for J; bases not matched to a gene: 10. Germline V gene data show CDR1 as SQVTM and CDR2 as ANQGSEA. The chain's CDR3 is CSVEARATGNNYGYTF. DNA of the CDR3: TGCAGCGTTGAAGCCAGGGCGACAGGGAACAACTATGGCTACACCTTC.

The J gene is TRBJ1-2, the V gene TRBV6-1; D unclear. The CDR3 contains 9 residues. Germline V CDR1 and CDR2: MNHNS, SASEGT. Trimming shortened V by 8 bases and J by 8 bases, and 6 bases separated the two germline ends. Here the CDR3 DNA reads TGTGCCAGCGGTTCGGGCTACACCTTC. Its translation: CASGSGYTF.

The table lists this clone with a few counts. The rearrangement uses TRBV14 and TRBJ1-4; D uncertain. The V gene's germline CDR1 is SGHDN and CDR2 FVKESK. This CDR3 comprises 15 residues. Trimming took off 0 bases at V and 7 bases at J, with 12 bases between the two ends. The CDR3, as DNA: TGTGCCAGCAGCCAAGAGGGTTACCGTGTTGAAAAACTGTTTTTT. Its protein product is CASSQEGYRVEKLFF. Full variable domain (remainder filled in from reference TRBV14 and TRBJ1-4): EAGVTQFPSHSVIEKGQTVTLRCDPISGHDNLYWYRRVMGKEIKFLLHFVKESKQDESGMPNNRFLAERTGGTYSTLKVQPAELEDSGVYFCASSQEGYRVEKLFFGSGTQLSVL.

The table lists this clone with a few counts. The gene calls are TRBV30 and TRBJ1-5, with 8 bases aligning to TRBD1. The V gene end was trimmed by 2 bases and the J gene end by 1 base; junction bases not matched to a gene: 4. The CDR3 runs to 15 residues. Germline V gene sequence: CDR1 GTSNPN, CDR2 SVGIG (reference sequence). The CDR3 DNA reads TGTGCCTGGAGTCCCCAGGGGGCGAGCAATCAGCCCCAGCATTTT. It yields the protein CAWSPQGASNQPQHF.

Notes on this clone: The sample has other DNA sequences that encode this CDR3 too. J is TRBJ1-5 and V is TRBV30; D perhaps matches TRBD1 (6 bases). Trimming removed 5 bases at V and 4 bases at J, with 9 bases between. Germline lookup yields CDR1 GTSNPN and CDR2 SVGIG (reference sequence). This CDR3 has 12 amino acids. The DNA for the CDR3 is TGTGCCTGGGAAACAGGGAATCAGCCCCAGCATTTT. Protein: CAWETGNQPQHF.

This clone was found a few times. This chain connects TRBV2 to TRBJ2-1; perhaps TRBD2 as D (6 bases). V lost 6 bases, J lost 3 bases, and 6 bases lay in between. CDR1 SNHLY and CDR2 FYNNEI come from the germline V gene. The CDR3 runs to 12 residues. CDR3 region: CASRDYYNEQFF. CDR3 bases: TGTGCCAGCAGGGACTACTACAATGAGCAGTTCTTC.

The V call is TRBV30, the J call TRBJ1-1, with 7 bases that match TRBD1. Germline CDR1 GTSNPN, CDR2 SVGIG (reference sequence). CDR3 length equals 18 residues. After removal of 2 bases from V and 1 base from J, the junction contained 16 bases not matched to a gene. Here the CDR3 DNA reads TGTGCCTGGAGTCCCTCTAGGGGACAGCTTCAAGAGAACACTGAAGCTTTCTTT. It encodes CAWSPSRGQLQENTEAFF. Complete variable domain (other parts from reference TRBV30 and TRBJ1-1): SQTIHQWPATLVQPVGSPLSLECTVEGTSNPNLYWYRQAAGRGLQLLFYSVGIGQISSEVPQNLSASRPQDRQFILSSKKLLLSDSGFYLCAWSPSRGQLQENTEAFFGQGTRLTVV.

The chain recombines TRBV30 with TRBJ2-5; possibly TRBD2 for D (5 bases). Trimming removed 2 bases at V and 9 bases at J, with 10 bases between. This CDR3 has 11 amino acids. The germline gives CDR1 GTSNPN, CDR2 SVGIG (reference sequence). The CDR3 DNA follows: TGTGCCTGGAGTCTCGGGGAACCCCAGTACTTC. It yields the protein CAWSLGEPQYF.

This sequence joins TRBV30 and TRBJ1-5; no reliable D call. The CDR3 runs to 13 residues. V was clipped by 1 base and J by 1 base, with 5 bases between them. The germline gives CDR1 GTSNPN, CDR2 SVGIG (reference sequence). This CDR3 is CAWSAFSNQPQHF. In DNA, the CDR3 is TGTGCCTGGAGTGCTTTCAGCAATCAGCCCCAGCATTTT.

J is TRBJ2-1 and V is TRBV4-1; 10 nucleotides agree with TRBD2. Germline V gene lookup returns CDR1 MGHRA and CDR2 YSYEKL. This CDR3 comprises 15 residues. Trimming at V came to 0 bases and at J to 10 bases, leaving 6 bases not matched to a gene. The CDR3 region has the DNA TGCGCCAGCAGCCAAGATTCTAGCGGGAGAGGAGAGCAGTTCTTC. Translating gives CASSQDSSGRGEQFF.

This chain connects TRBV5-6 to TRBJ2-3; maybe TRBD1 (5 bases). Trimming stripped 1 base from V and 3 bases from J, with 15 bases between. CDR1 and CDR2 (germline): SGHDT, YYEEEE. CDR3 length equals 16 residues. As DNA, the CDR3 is TGTGCCAGCAGCTTGCGCTGGACACGAACAACAGATACGCAGTATTTT. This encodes CASSLRWTRTTDTQYF.

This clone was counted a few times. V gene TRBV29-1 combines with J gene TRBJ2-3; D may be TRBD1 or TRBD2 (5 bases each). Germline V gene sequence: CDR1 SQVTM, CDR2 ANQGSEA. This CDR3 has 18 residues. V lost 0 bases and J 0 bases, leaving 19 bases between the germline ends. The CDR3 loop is CSVEDWSGAGPSTDTQYF. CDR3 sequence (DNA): TGCAGCGTTGAAGATTGGTCTGGGGCGGGTCCTAGCACAGATACGCAGTATTTT.